The clone carrying this T cell receptor beta chain appeared many times. Its antigen remains unknown. Each CDR3 protein gets one entry after TCRdb re-called the reads with MiXCR. The table has 830,000 or so distinct CDR3 sequences, approximately 32% seen once. This entry belongs to a study of T cell repertoires in cytomegalovirus infection. Study-wide background: HLA-B-restricted CMV epitopes that are well studied, plus recently identified HLA-C-restricted ones, were used by the study. Public TCR beta signatures were indicative of both CMV infection and a matching HLA type.

Findings and limits, study-wide: The ex vivo response showed dominance by HLA-C-restricted CMV-specific TCR beta clonotypes. Summed frequency of shared TCR beta families picked out CMV carriers who also had the relevant HLA.

The J segment lost 4 bases and the V segment lost 1 base, leaving 4 bases of the junction unmatched. This CDR3 has 15 residues. CDR1 is SGHVS and CDR2 is FNYEAQ in the germline V gene. The rearrangement joins TRBV7-6 to TRBJ2-1; 7 nucleotides align to TRBD1. This sequence was found in a human donor in good health (CMV status not recorded). Some clones in this sample may be carry-over from other donors' samples. The starting material was cultured CD8+ T cells from PBMCs, obtained from culture after CMV antigen stimulation. CDR3 amino acids: CASSLERTGYNEQFF. The CDR3 DNA is TGTGCCAGCAGCTTAGAGAGGACAGGATACAATGAGCAGTTCTTC.